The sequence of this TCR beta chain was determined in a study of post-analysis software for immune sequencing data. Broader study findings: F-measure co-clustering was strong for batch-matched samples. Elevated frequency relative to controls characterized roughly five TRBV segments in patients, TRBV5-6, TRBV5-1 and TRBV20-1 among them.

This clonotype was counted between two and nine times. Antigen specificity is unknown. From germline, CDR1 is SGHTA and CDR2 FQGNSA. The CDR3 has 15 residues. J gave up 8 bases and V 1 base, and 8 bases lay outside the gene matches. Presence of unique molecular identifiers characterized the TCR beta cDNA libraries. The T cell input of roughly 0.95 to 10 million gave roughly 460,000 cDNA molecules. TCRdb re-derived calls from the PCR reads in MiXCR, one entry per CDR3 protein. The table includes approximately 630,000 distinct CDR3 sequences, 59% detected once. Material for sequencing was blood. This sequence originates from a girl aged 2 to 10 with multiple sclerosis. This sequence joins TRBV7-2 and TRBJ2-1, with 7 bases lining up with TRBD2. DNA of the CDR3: TGTGCCAGCAGCTTAGAAGGCGGGGGTCATTATGAGCAGTTCTTC. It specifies CASSLEGGGHYEQFF.